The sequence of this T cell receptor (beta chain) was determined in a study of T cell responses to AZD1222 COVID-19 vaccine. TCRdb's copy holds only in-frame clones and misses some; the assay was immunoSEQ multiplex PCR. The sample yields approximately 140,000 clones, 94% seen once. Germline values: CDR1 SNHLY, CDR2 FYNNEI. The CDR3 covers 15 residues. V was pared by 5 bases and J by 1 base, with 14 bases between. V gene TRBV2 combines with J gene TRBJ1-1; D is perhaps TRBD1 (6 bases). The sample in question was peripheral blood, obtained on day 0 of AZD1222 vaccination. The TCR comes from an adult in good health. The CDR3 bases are TGTGCCAGCAGTTACACCTCAGGGGCGAACACTGAAGCTTTCTTT. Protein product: CASSYTSGANTEAFF.